This paragraph reports one T cell receptor beta chain. This clonotype was seen only a few times. Its antigen specificity is not known. Qualities for individual bases were not recorded, and no much larger clone is one base off. V loses 8 bases at its end and J loses 3 bases; junction bases beyond the gene matches: 8. CDR1 and CDR2, looked up from the germline V gene, are SGHRS and YFSETQ. The CDR3, cysteine through phenylalanine, is 13 amino acids long. This entry keeps only the CDR3 DNA: 39 bases, framed from base 1. Sequencing took place on an Illumina NovaSeq 6000. cDNA libraries for TCRalpha and TCRbeta were prepared by 5'RACE using constant-segment primers, with sample barcodes and unique molecular identifiers added. Trizol reagent was used to extract RNA from every sample. The libraries were amplified in two PCR steps, and the second step added a second sample barcode and Illumina TruSeq adapters. Sequencing of libraries was performed on an Illumina NovaSeq with 2 x 150 bp paired-end reads. As for the authors' bioinformatics: Reads were demultiplexed and collapsed into UMI-guided consensus sequences with migec v1.2.7. With mixcr v2.1.11, UMI consensuses were aligned to TRA and TRB V and J templates and assembled into clonotypes. A clonotype was counted as expanded or contracted only when both edgeR and NoisET called the clonotype significant, with the noise models trained on biological replicates. edgeR calls used a false discovery rate-adjusted p below 0.01 and a log2 fold-change threshold of 1. As an exploratory analysis of dynamics, max-normalized trajectories of the 1000 most abundant clonotypes were examined by PCA with hierarchical clustering. Each responding clone was given a CD4 or CD8 phenotype based on the CD4+ and CD8+ repertoires, which had been sequenced separately. TCRdb took the public reads, trimmed them with fastp at Q25, ran MiXCR for clone calling and kept in-frame beta chains. Duplicate CDR3 protein sequences are folded into a single record with the most common DNA and genes. The V and J calls were determined by TCRdb, not by the authors. The sample table shows over 120,000 distinct CDR3 sequences, and about a fifth are seen once. In total, the top ten clones hold around 2.4% of the sample.

The entry originates in a study of T-cell memory formation after mild COVID-19 (dated by TCRdb to about 2021). In the study overall: TCR sequence clusters from the two donors were found to be largely donor specific. In a couple of donors, T-cell clones that expanded and contracted after mild COVID-19 were tracked by sequencing TCRalpha and TCRbeta repertoires over time. The cohort was made up of two young adult volunteers, one female and one male, who were previously healthy.

What the study reported, not specific to this receptor: From day 15 to 85, contracting clones showed balanced CD4/CD8 phenotypes, whereas a second wave of clones that expanded from day 15 to 37 leaned towards CD4+. The detection of some responding clones in pre-infection memory suggests that pre-existing cross-reactive memory T cells joined the SARS-CoV-2 response. Only two mild cases were covered in the study, and larger cohorts including severe cases with pre-infection samples were considered necessary. Whether the second-wave clones peaking on day 37 were SARS-CoV-2 specific was not confirmed. Contracting CD4+ clones turned up mainly in the CM and EM memory subsets, whereas EMRA was where CD8+ clones were enriched.

PBMCs were isolated by Ficoll-Paque density gradient centrifugation. The chain is assembled from TRBV5-1 and TRBJ2-7; TRBD1 matches 7 bases in the middle. Sample: PBMCs or a T cell subset sorted from them (not recorded which). This TCR was sampled from an adult woman who had mild COVID-19 (a few samples of this study predate the infection). The sample titles of this study are shuffled in the database, so cell type and time point are left out; the donor was told from shared clones. The nucleotide sequence reads as follows: TGCGCCAGTTCCGACAGGGCCAGCTACGAGCAGTACTTC. It translates to CASSDRASYEQYF.